This T cell receptor beta chain was documented in a study of blood T cell repertoires in COVID-19. This clone came up a few times. Germline loops: CDR1 LNHDA, CDR2 SQIVND (reference sequence). This CDR3 is built from 14 residues. The V and J ends lost 7 bases and 0 bases respectively, with 12 bases between them. Sequencing used immunoSEQ multiplex PCR; TCRdb keeps in-frame clones, though not all of them. The sample includes 80,000 or so clones, roughly 80% of them seen just once. The TCR sequence derives from an elderly woman with acute or convalescent COVID-19. The chain links TRBV19 to TRBJ1-2, with D possibly being TRBD1 (5 bases). The sample comprised peripheral blood. The CDR3 DNA follows: TGTGCCAGTAAATCAGGGTTAGCTAACTATGGCTACACCTTC. Its translation is CASKSGLANYGYTF.